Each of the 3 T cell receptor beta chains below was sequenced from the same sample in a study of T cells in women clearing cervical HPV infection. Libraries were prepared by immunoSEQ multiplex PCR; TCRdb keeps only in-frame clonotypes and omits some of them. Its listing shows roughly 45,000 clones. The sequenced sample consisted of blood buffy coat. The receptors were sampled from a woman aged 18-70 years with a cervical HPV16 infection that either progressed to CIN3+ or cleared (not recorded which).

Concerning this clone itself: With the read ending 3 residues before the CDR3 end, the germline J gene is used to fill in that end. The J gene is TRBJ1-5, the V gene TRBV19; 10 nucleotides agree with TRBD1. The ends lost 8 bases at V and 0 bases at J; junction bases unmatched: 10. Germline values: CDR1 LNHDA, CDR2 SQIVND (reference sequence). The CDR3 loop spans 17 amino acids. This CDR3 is CASDGTGEGVSNQPQHF. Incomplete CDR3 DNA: TGTGCCAGTGACGGGACAGGGGAGGGGGTTAGCAATCAGCCC.

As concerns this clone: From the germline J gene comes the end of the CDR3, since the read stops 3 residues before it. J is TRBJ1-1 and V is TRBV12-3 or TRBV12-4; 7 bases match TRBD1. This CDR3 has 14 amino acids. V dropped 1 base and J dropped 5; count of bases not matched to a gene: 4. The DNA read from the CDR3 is TGTGCCAGCAGTTTAGGGTACAGGGGAACTGAA. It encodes CASSLGYRGTE. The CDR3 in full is CASSLGYRGTEAFF.

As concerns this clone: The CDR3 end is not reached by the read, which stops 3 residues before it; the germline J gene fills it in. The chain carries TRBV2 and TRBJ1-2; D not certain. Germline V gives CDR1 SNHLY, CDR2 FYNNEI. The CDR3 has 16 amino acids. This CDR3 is CASSDPLEGLGNDYTF. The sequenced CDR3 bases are TGTGCCAGCAGTGACCCCTTGGAGGGTTTAGGCAATGAC.